The text below deals with one TCR beta chain. Its specific antigen is unknown. No quality values exist for individual bases; no much larger clone is one base distant. Libraries of naive CD8 T cells were built from anywhere between about 17,000 and 1,000,000 sorted cells, with 10%, 30% or 50% of the purified RNA used. On a BD FACSAria II, naive CD8 T cells were FACS-sorted as CD8+CD4-CCR7+CD45RA+ and collected into RLT Plus buffer. Detection sensitivity was tested by spiking Jurkat RNA equal to approximately 9 TCR copies' worth into samples containing roughly 19,000-1,100,000 naive CD8 T cells. CD8 T cells were enriched with RosetteSep CD8+ T Cell Enrichment Cocktail and Ficoll-Paque, followed by ACK red cell lysis. This record comes from a study of molecular identifiers for immune sequencing clone quantification (dated by TCRdb to the late 2010s). About the full investigation: For a replicate experiment, the RNA from either about 20,000 or 100,000 naive CD8 T cells was divided into five aliquots, and four of those aliquots went on to sequencing. This methods study benchmarked molecular-identifier clustering-based TCR repertoire sequencing (MIDCIRS) and TCR RNA copy counting, using CD8 T cells to do so. Here is what the overall study found, with its caveats: When barcode sub-clustering was omitted, TCR diversity was inflated by chimeric consensus sequences, with chimeras reaching as high as 47%. Highly expanded clone sizes could be underestimated if identical TCR molecules share a barcode. Spiked-in Jurkat TCR RNA (approximately 10 copies' worth), which is not part of the donor repertoire, was contained in the naive libraries. Modeling estimated about 3 recovered TCR RNA copies per cell, compared with 9.5 to 10 by digital PCR, which implies 30% to 35% capture efficiency. Spiked-in Jurkat TCR RNA equivalent to a single cell was reported to be detectable even among 750,000 to 1,000,000 naive CD8 T cells. Clones above 20 RNA copies held over 97% of molecules in CMV-specific effector cells but under 1% in naive cells.

Libraries were made using PCR. This sample was sequenced with a NextSeq 500. Bulk TCR libraries were generated as previously described, with the TCR primers listed in Table S5 used. The Qiagen AllPrep DNA/RNA kit was used to purify total RNA. Reads from multiple sequencing runs of the same library were pooled before analysis. In the original analysis: Reads were retained only if an exact TCR constant sequence was present, and the retained reads were trimmed to 150 nt and grouped according to their 12-nt molecular barcodes. Reads in each barcode group were sub-clustered using a 15% Levenshtein threshold, and a quality-weighted consensus sequence was built for each RNA molecule. Non-functional sequences were excluded, and lower-count sequences lying one edit away from another sequence were also excluded. Barcode sub-clusters with fewer than 20% of the maximum read count were removed, based on fitting two negative binomial distributions. TCRdb trimmed public reads at Q25 via fastp, called clones via MiXCR and kept in-frame beta chains. Rows merge per CDR3 protein into single entries with the most common DNA and genes. The V and J calls, along with clone size, are taken from TCRdb and not from the paper's own processing. The sample table lists nearly 55,000 distinct CDR3 sequences, about a third of them with a count of one. The top ten constitute about 3.8% of the sample.

This receptor was obtained from a human donor in good health. Some libraries in this study had Jurkat cell RNA spiked in. The sample taken for sequencing was naive CD8+ T cells from blood, with Jurkat cell RNA spiked in. According to the study, the label for this sample's cell subset or site signals: FACS-sorted CD8+CD4-CCR7+CD45RA+ naive T cells.

The encoded CDR3 is CASSASTEAFF. The DNA is as follows: TGTGCCAGCAGTGCGTCCACTGAAGCTTTCTTT. This chain is built from TRBV12-3 or TRBV12-4 and TRBJ1-1; no D gene is confidently identified. V loses 5 bases of germline sequence and J loses 4 bases, and the interval between the two ends is 5 bases. The CDR3 goes from the cysteine to the phenylalanine over 11 residues. Only CDR3 DNA is held: 33 bases, read in frame from base 1.